Following are 3 T cell receptor beta chains from one sample sequenced in a study of neurological immune-mediated disorders (dated by TCRdb to the late 2010s). The time point label for this specimen denotes: longitudinal time-point 1 (baseline). Libraries were prepared through 5' RACE. For sequencing, an Illumina HiSeq 2500 was employed. TCRdb reran the public reads through fastp at Q25 and MiXCR, keeping productive beta chains. Rows with one shared CDR3 protein collapse into an entry with the most common genes and DNA. The sample table records tens of thousands of distinct CDR3 sequences; about 10% of these occur just once. The top ten clones comprise approximately 7% of the sample. The sequencing input was PBMCs. The receptor set was obtained from a male donor with HTLV-1-associated myelopathy (HAM/TSP).

This clonotype appeared a few times. This chain uses TRBV12-3 or TRBV12-4 with TRBJ2-3; TRBD1 aligns across 10 bases. The CDR3 runs 18 residues. V trimming: 5 bases; J trimming: 2 bases; junction bases outside the gene matches: 13. CDR3 loop: CASSPALDRGYNTDTQYF. The DNA of the CDR3 is TGTGCCAGCAGTCCTGCCCTGGACAGGGGGTACAACACAGATACGCAGTATTTT.

This clonotype was seen just once. The chain recombines TRBV28 with TRBJ1-4; perhaps TRBD1 as D (6 bases). The V gene lost 7 bases and the J gene lost 10 bases, with 22 bases spanning the gap. Germline V gene sequence: CDR1 MDHEN, CDR2 SYDVKM. This CDR3 is built from 15 residues. The CDR3 reads CASTSPGGGDIKLFF. The CDR3 region has the DNA TGTGCCAGCACCTCCCCCGGGGGCGGGGATATAAAACTGTTTTTT.

This clonotype was found many times. The chain carries TRBV12-3 or TRBV12-4 and TRBJ1-6, with 8 bases lining up with TRBD1. The CDR3 is made up of 15 amino acids. V was clipped by 2 bases and J by 6 bases; unmatched bases: 3. The CDR3 sequence: CASSLRGQANSPLHF. DNA for the CDR3: TGTGCCAGCAGTTTAAGGGGACAGGCTAATTCACCCCTCCACTTT.